This entry features one T cell receptor (beta chain) sequence. Library input was around 2 micrograms of DNA from cryopreserved PBMCs. The sample comes from a study of cytotoxic CD8 clonotypes in ibrutinib-treated CLL. The CDR3 length is 19 residues. Per the germline V gene, CDR1 is SGHDN and CDR2 is FVKESK. The V and J ends lost 0 bases and 2 bases, in that order; junction bases with no gene match: 10. Profiled with immunoSEQ multiplex PCR; TCRdb holds only in-frame clones, not every one. The table records some 150,000 clones, 80% of them present only once. The clonotype originates from a human donor with chronic lymphocytic leukemia. The rearrangement links TRBV14 to TRBJ2-6; 7 bases fit TRBD2. Material: PBMCs, obtained after 36 months of ibrutinib treatment. The CDR3 DNA reads TGTGCCAGCAGCCAAGATTTCTTTCGGGGGGTAGCTGGGGCCAACGTCCTGACTTTC. Its protein product is CASSQDFFRGVAGANVLTF.